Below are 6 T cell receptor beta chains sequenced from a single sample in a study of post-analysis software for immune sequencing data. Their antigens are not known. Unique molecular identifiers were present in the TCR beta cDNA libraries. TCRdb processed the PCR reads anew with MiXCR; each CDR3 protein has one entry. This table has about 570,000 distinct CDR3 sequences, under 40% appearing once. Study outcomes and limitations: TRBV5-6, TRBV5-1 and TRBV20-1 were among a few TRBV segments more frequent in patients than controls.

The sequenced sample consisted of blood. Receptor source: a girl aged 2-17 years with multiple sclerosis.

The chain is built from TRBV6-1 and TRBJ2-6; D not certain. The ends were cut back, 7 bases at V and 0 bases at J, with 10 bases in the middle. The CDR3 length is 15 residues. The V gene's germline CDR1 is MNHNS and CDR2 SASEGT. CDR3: CASKETPSGANVLTF. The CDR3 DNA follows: TGTGCCAGCAAAGAGACACCCTCTGGGGCCAACGTCCTGACTTTC.

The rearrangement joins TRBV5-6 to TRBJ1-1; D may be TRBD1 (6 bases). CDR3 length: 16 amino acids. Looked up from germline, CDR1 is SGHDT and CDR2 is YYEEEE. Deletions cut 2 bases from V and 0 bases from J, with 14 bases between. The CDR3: CASSFGRDTLNTEAFF. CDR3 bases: TGTGCCAGCAGCTTCGGTAGGGACACCTTGAACACTGAAGCTTTCTTT.

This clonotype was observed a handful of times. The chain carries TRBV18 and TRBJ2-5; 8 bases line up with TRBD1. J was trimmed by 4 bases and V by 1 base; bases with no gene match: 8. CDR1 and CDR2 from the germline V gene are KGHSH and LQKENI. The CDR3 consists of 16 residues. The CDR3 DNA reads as TGTGCCAGCTCACCACAAGAGACAGGGGTTGGAGAGACCCAGTACTTC. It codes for CASSPQETGVGETQYF.

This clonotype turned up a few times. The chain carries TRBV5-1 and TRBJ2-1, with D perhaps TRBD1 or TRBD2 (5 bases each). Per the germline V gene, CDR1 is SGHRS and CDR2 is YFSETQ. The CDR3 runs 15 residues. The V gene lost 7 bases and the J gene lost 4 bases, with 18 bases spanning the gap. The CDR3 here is CASCLAGDPYNEQFF. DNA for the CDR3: TGCGCCAGCTGTTTAGCCGGGGACCCGTACAATGAGCAGTTCTTC. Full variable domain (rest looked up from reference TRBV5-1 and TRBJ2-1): KAGVTQTPRYLIKTRGQQVTLSCSPISGHRSVSWYQQTPGQGLQFLFEYFSETQRNKGNFPGRFSGRQFSNSRSEMNVSTLELGDSALYLCASCLAGDPYNEQFFGPGTRLTVL.

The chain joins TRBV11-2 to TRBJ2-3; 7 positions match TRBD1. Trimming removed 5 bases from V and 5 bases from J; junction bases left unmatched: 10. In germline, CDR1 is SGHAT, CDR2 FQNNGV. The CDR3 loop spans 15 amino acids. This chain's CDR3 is CASSTYRGRVDTQYF. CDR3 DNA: TGTGCCAGCAGCACCTATAGGGGGCGGGTAGATACGCAGTATTTT. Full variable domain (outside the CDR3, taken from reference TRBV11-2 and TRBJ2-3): EAGVAQSPRYKIIEKRQSVAFWCNPISGHATLYWYQQILGQGPKLLIQFQNNGVVDDSQLPKDRFSAERLKGVDSTLKIQPAKLEDSAVYLCASSTYRGRVDTQYFGPGTRLTVL.

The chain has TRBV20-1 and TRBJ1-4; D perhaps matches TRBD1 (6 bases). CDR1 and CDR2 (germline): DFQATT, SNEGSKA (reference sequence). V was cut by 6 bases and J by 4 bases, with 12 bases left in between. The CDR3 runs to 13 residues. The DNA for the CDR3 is TGCAGTGCCACAGGACAGATTAATGAAAAACTGTTTTTT. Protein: CSATGQINEKLFF.